The 4 T cell receptor beta chains listed next were all sequenced from one sample in a study of identical twins. One entry per CDR3 protein results from TCRdb running MiXCR on the 5' RACE reads. The profile covers about 470,000 distinct CDR3 sequences, with around 24% appearing a single time and about 2.9% taken by the ten largest. These data were likewise used in another study, on T cells expressing NK-cell markers.

Sequenced material: CD4+ T cells sorted from blood. These receptors originate from a woman under 30 in good health.

This clonotype came up a few times. The genes are TRBV7-2 and TRBJ1-2, with D perhaps TRBD1 (5 bases). The CDR3 totals 10 residues. Germline CDR1 is SGHTA and CDR2 is FQGNSA. V was pared by 8 bases and J by 6 bases, with 7 bases between. CDR3 DNA sequence: TGTGCCAGCGGGACTGATGGCTACACCTTC. This sequence encodes CASGTDGYTF.

V usage is TRBV20-1 and J usage is TRBJ2-1; the match to TRBD1 covers 7 bases. This CDR3 is 15 amino acids long. Trimming cost V 0 bases and J 0 bases; bases outside gene matches: 2. In germline, CDR1 is DFQATT, CDR2 SNEGSKA (reference sequence). This CDR3 reads CSARDPGGSYNEQFF. The DNA of the CDR3 is TGCAGTGCTAGAGATCCAGGGGGCTCCTACAATGAGCAGTTCTTC.

The V gene is TRBV15, the J gene TRBJ2-7, with a tentative D call TRBD2 (8 bases). From germline, CDR1 is LNHNV and CDR2 YYDKDF (reference sequence). This CDR3 comprises 16 residues. V was trimmed by 2 bases and J by 2 bases, leaving 16 bases between them. The DNA of the CDR3 is TGTGCCACCAGCAGACTCTCAGGGGGACTAGCCTACGAGCAGTACTTC. Protein sequence: CATSRLSGGLAYEQYF.

The chain links TRBV3-1 to TRBJ2-3; 10 nucleotides agree with TRBD2. Trimming cost V 4 bases and J 1 base; bases outside gene matches: 8. CDR3 length: 17 amino acids. Germline assignment: CDR1 LGHDT and CDR2 YNNKEL (reference sequence). CDR3 loop: CASSRLSGTSGTDTQYF. CDR3 in DNA: TGTGCCAGCAGCCGGCTCTCCGGGACTAGCGGCACAGATACGCAGTATTTT.